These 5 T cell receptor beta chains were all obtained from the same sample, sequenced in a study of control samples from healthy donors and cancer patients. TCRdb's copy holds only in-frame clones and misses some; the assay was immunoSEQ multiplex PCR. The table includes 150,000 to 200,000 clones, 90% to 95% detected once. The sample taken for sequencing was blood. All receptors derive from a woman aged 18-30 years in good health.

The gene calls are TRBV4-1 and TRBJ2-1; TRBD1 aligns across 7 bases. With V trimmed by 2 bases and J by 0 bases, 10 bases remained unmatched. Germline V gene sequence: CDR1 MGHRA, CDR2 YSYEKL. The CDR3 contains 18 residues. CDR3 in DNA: TGCGCCAGCAGCCAACCCGTCATGGGGACAGTCTCCTACAATGAGCAGTTCTTC. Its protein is CASSQPVMGTVSYNEQFF.

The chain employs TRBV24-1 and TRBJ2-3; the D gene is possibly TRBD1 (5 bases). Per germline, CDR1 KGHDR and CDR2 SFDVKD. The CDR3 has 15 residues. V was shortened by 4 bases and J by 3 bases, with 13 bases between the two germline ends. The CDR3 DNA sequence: TGTGCCACCAGTGACCCGACGACAGTTACAGATACGCAGTATTTT. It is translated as CATSDPTTVTDTQYF.

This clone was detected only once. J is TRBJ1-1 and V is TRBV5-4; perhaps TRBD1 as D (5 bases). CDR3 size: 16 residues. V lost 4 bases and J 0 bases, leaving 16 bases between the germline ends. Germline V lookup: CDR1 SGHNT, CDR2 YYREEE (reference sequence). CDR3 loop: CASSPAGLRMNTEAFF. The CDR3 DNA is TGTGCCAGCAGCCCGGCGGGACTTCGAATGAACACTGAAGCTTTCTTT.

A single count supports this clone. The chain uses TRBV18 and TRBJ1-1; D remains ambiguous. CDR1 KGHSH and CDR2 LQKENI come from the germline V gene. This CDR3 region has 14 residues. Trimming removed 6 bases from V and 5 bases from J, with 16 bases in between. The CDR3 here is CASSLSNLGTEAFF. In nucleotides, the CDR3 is TGTGCCAGCTCTTTATCAAACTTGGGGACTGAAGCTTTCTTT.

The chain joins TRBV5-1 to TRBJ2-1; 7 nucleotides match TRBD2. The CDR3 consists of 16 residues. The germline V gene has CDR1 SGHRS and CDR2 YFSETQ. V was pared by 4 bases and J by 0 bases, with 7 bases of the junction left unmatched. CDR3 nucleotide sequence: TGCGCCAGCAGCCCGCAAACTAGCGACTCCTACAATGAGCAGTTCTTC. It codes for CASSPQTSDSYNEQFF.